One sample yielded the 18 T cell receptor beta chains listed below, sequenced in a study of blood T cells in healthy people across ages. It was with a sample-barcoded 5' primer and a J-beta primer mix that a second PCR of about 7 to 12 cycles was run. TCRdb fed the 5' RACE reads into MiXCR, producing one record per CDR3 protein. The sample carries about 970,000 distinct CDR3 sequences, just over 50% recorded once. Input material: blood. These receptor sequences come from an older woman in good health.

This chain uses TRBV7-2 with TRBJ2-1; D uncertain. V shed 5 bases and J shed 9 bases, with 14 bases lying between them. The germline V gene encodes CDR1 SGHTA and CDR2 FQGNSA. The CDR3 spans 13 residues. The CDR3 is CASSRYPNGEQFF. The CDR3 DNA reads as TGTGCCAGCAGCCGCTACCCTAACGGTGAGCAGTTCTTC.

The chain joins TRBV14 to TRBJ2-7; TRBD2 matches at 8 bases. Judging by the DNA end, TRBJ2-5 fits better; the J call may be wrong. Germline V lookup: CDR1 SGHDN, CDR2 FVKESK. The CDR3 is 18 amino acids. The CDR3 region has the DNA TGTGCCAGCAGCCAAGTTCCGGGACTAGTATTTTTTACGGAGACCCAGTACTTC. This translates into CASSQVPGLVFFTETQYF.

This rearrangement joins TRBV4-3 to TRBJ1-1; D remains ambiguous. The CDR3 loop spans 15 amino acids. V was shortened by 1 base and J by 4 bases, with 13 bases between the two germline ends. Germline CDR1 is LGHNA and CDR2 is YSLEER. CDR3 in DNA: TGCGCCAGCAGCCAAGCCCTCAACTTGGCCACTGAAGCTTTCTTT. This sequence encodes CASSQALNLATEAFF.

V usage is TRBV7-9 and J usage is TRBJ2-2; tentative D call: TRBD2 (6 bases). CDR1 and CDR2 from the germline V gene are SEHNR and FQNEAQ (reference sequence). The V gene lost 10 bases and the J gene lost 0 bases, with 15 bases spanning the gap. This CDR3 comprises 15 residues. Written as DNA, the CDR3 is TGTGCCACAACAAGGGGCGGGACGAACACCGGGGAGCTGTTTTTT. Translation gives CATTRGGTNTGELFF. Looking up the rest from reference TRBV7-9 and TRBJ2-2 gives the full variable domain: DTGVSQNPRHKITKRGQNVTFRCDPISEHNRLYWYRQTLGQGPEFLTYFQNEAQLEKSRLLSDRFSAERPKGSFSTLEIQRTEQGDSAMYLCATTRGGTNTGELFFGEGSRLTVL.

The table lists this clonotype with a few counts. The V gene is TRBV10-3, the J gene TRBJ1-1; D may be TRBD1 (5 bases). Trimming removed 5 bases at V and 3 bases at J, with 10 bases between. The CDR3 has 13 residues. Germline values: CDR1 ENHRY, CDR2 SYGVKD. The CDR3 region is CAISLQGYTEAFF. The DNA of the CDR3 is TGTGCCATCAGTCTGCAGGGTTACACTGAAGCTTTCTTT.

The gene calls are TRBV18 and TRBJ2-7, with 7 nucleotides matching TRBD1. CDR1 and CDR2 from the germline V gene are KGHSH and LQKENI. With 4 bases clipped from V and 0 bases from J, the junction kept 6 bases outside the gene matches. The CDR3 totals 15 residues. The CDR3 nucleotides read TGTGCCAGCTCACTACACAGGGGAAGCTCCTACGAGCAGTACTTC. Translation gives CASSLHRGSSYEQYF.

Concerning this clonotype: A much larger clone differs from this one at a single base, so this may be a read error. The chain is built from TRBV12-3 or TRBV12-4 and TRBJ2-1; D perhaps matches TRBD2 (6 bases). The DNA matches TRBJ2-7 better at its end, which makes the J call doubtful. This CDR3 is 15 amino acids long. The CDR3 reads CASSLSGPSYNEQYF. The DNA for the CDR3 is TGTGCCAGCAGTTTGAGCGGGCCCTCCTACAATGAGCAGTACTTC.

The chain joins TRBV5-1 to TRBJ2-4; D may be TRBD1 (6 bases). The CDR3 is 13 residues long. Germline CDR1 is SGHRS and CDR2 is YFSETQ. With 4 bases removed from V and 6 bases from J, the gap between germline ends came to 11 bases. The CDR3 region is CASSIEGVNIQYF. The CDR3 nucleotides read TGCGCCAGCAGCATAGAGGGGGTAAACATTCAGTACTTC. Based on the CDR3 plus reference TRBV5-1 and TRBJ2-4, the full variable domain is KAGVTQTPRYLIKTRGQQVTLSCSPISGHRSVSWYQQTPGQGLQFLFEYFSETQRNKGNFPGRFSGRQFSNSRSEMNVSTLELGDSALYLCASSIEGVNIQYFGAGTRLSVL.

V and J are TRBV5-1 and TRBJ2-3; no reliable D call. This CDR3 spans 13 amino acids. Trimming took off 0 bases at V and 8 bases at J, with 10 bases between the two ends. CDR1 SGHRS and CDR2 YFSETQ come from the germline V gene. The CDR3 protein is CASSLDSGATQYF. The CDR3 region has the DNA TGCGCCAGCAGCTTGGACTCAGGCGCTACGCAGTATTTT.

The rearrangement uses TRBV11-2 and TRBJ2-1; 10 positions agree with TRBD2. The CDR3 sequence is 18 residues long. CDR1 is SGHAT and CDR2 is FQNNGV in the germline V gene. The V and J ends lost 1 base and 4 bases, in that order; junction bases with no gene match: 10. CDR3 region: CASSLGRIAGGGYNEQFF. CDR3 coding DNA: TGTGCCAGCAGCTTAGGGAGGATAGCGGGAGGAGGTTACAATGAGCAGTTCTTC.

The V call is TRBV27, the J call TRBJ2-7, with D hard to call. V was trimmed by 6 bases and J by 2 bases, leaving 17 bases between them. Germline V CDR1 and CDR2: MNHEY, SMNVEV (reference sequence). The CDR3 covers 15 residues. CDR3 nucleotide sequence: TGTGCCAGCAGCCTAAAGGGCGGAAGTACCTACGAGCAGTACTTC. Encoded protein: CASSLKGGSTYEQYF.

The rearrangement links TRBV10-1 to TRBJ2-3, with D perhaps TRBD1 or TRBD2 (6 bases each). V was cut by 5 bases and J by 4 bases, with 16 bases left in between. CDR3 length equals 15 residues. CDR1 is WNHNN and CDR2 is SYGVQD in the germline V gene (reference sequence). The CDR3 region has the DNA TGCGCCAGCAGTTCGACGTTGGGGGGCTCAGATACGCAGTATTTT. Its protein product is CASSSTLGGSDTQYF.

The V call is TRBV6-6, the J call TRBJ2-5, with a weak D call TRBD1 (5 bases). This CDR3 is built from 15 residues. Between the trimmed V and J ends, which lost 6 bases and 1 base, there was a span of 15 bases. Germline CDR1 is MNHNY and CDR2 is SVGAGI (reference sequence). The CDR3 sequence: CASSDQWGPQETQYF. The CDR3 DNA is TGTGCCAGCAGCGATCAATGGGGCCCCCAAGAGACCCAGTACTTC.

This clonotype was picked up one time. This rearrangement joins TRBV13 to TRBJ2-4; 10 bases match TRBD1. V trimming: 4 bases; J trimming: 6 bases; junction bases outside the gene matches: 9. Per the germline V gene, CDR1 is PRHDT and CDR2 is FYEKMQ (reference sequence). The CDR3 extends over 16 amino acids. This CDR3 is CASSSTGTGEVNIQYF. Written as DNA, the CDR3 is TGTGCCAGCAGCTCGACCGGGACAGGGGAAGTAAACATTCAGTACTTC.

This clonotype was counted once. J is TRBJ2-3 and V is TRBV28; D gene ambiguous. V gave up 4 bases and J gave up 6 bases, with 8 bases separating them. CDR1 MDHEN and CDR2 SYDVKM come from the germline V gene. This CDR3 spans 12 amino acids. CDR3 amino acids: CASSYNPDTQYF. The CDR3 DNA sequence: TGTGCCAGCAGTTATAATCCCGATACGCAGTATTTT.

J is TRBJ2-7 and V is TRBV28, with D possibly matching TRBD2 (5 bases). This CDR3 is built from 17 residues. With 4 bases removed from V and 0 bases from J, the gap between germline ends came to 19 bases. Per germline, CDR1 MDHEN and CDR2 SYDVKM. As DNA, the CDR3 is TGTGCCAGCAGTTCAAATGCCCGGCGGGCCCCCTCCTACGAGCAGTACTTC. The encoded protein is CASSSNARRAPSYEQYF.

This rearrangement joins TRBV6-2 or TRBV6-3 to TRBJ2-3; no firm D call. Germline CDR1 reads MNHEY; CDR2 reads SVGEGT. The germline V and J ends were trimmed by 3 bases and 9 bases, with 13 bases remaining between them. The CDR3 spans 13 residues. CDR3 DNA: TGTGCCAGCAGTTATTCTGCTTATGAAACGCAGTATTTT. Translating it yields CASSYSAYETQYF.

This chain joins TRBV14 and TRBJ1-1, with TRBD1 matching over 12 bases. J was trimmed by 4 bases and V by 4 bases; bases with no gene match: 7. The germline V gene encodes CDR1 SGHDN and CDR2 FVKESK. This CDR3 contains 16 residues. The CDR3 loop is CASSRRDRGPRTEAFF. The CDR3 DNA reads TGTGCCAGCAGCCGCCGGGACAGGGGGCCGCGCACTGAAGCTTTCTTT.